This T cell receptor (beta chain) was found in a study of cytomegalovirus exposure and HLA in healthy donors. PCR used 60 Vbeta primers and 13 Jbeta primers. TCRdb's table, derived via immunoSEQ multiplex PCR, lists solely in-frame clones and lacks some. The sample holds around 130,000 clones, 6.5% to 9.5% seen once. Findings of the study overall: The listing of 150 to 200 TCR beta chains classed them as cytomegalovirus-associated. Later on, analysis showed that most CMV-associated TCR beta chains appeared to be HLA-restricted. Later analysis placed DRB1 highest and HLA-C lowest in TCR association rates, which differed by HLA locus. Because they were indistinguishable, some V segments, including TRBV6-2 and TRBV6-3, were excluded.

V lost 8 bases, J lost 3 bases, and 14 bases lay in between. Germline CDR1 reads WNHNN; CDR2 reads SYGVQD (reference sequence). The CDR3 is 13 residues long. Comment on this clone: Its antigen is currently unknown.

V gene TRBV10-1 combines with J gene TRBJ2-7; D is ambiguous. Sequencing was carried out using PBMCs. This TCR was sampled from a woman aged 40 to 55 in good health and CMV-seropositive. Here the CDR3 reads CASLTESYYEQYF. CDR3 in DNA: TGCGCCAGCCTAACAGAATCTTACTACGAGCAGTACTTC.